A selection of T cell receptor beta chains follows, all from one sample in a study of T cells in Graves' hyperthyroidism and ophthalmopathy. TCRdb ran MiXCR on the multiplex PCR reads and lists one entry per CDR3 protein. The sample holds around 350,000 distinct CDR3 sequences, roughly 13% seen once. Sequenced input: blood. All receptors derive from a woman younger than 30 with Graves' hyperthyroidism. The CDR3 runs from the conserved cysteine through the conserved F or W. The order of the fields is clone size, V gene, D gene, J gene, CDR3 DNA, CDR3 protein. A D gene is named only where the DNA matches it firmly. Part of the rows lack a size; the others show once, few, many or a class for expanded clones.

>many|TRBV2|-|TRBJ2-2
TGTGCCAGCAATGAGGGTCGCGACACCGGGGAGCTGTTTTTT
CASNEGRDTGELFF
>-|TRBV7-9|-|TRBJ2-1
TGTGCCAGCAGTTTTATATTGGGGGGGGCCAGCAATGAGCAGTTCTTC
CASSFILGGASNEQFF
>many|TRBV6-1|-|TRBJ1-1
TGTGCCAGTCGTACAGGCACAAACGCTGAAGCTTTCTTT
CASRTGTNAEAFF
>many|TRBV28|-|TRBJ1-2
TGTGCCAGCAGCCCGGACCGAACAATCTATGGCTACACCTTC
CASSPDRTIYGYTF
>few|TRBV11-3|TRBD2|TRBJ2-2
TGTGCCAGCAGCTTAGTGGGACTAGCGGGAGCCGGGGAGCTGCTTTTT
CASSLVGLAGAGELLF
>-|TRBV2|TRBD2|TRBJ2-2
TGTGCCAGCAGTGAGACCGGGACTAGGAACACCGGGGAGCTGTTTTTT
CASSETGTRNTGELFF
>-|TRBV9|TRBD2|TRBJ2-3
TGTGCCAGCAGCGCTAGCGGGGGGGCTAGCACAGATACGCAGTATTTT
CASSASGGASTDTQYF
>many|TRBV11-2|TRBD2|TRBJ2-7
TGTGCCAGCATGGGACTAGGTTACTCCGAGCAGTACTTC
CASMGLGYSEQYF
>many|TRBV7-9|TRBD2|TRBJ2-1
TGTGCCAGCAGTGTTCTCGTAGGGACTAGCGGGAGTAGATCCTACAATGAGCAGTTCTTC
CASSVLVGTSGSRSYNEQFF
>once|TRBV12-3/TRBV12-4|-|TRBJ1-6
TGTGCCAGCAGTTTAAACAGGGAAGCTTCACCCCTCCACTTT
CASSLNREASPLHF
>many|TRBV7-9|-|TRBJ1-1
TGTGCCAGCAGCTTAGGGAGGGAAGCTTTCTTT
CASSLGREAFF
>-|TRBV4-2|-|TRBJ2-7
TGTGCCAGCAGCCAAGTAAGGAGCTCCTACAATGAGCAGTACTTC
CASSQVRSSYNEQYF
>-|TRBV14|-|TRBJ1-2
TGTGCCAGCAGCCAGATAATCCGGGACCCCGACGATGGCTACACCTTC
CASSQIIRDPDDGYTF
>few|TRBV7-3|-|TRBJ2-3
TGTGCCAGCAGCGGCATTTCGGTGGGAGCTAGCACAGATACGCAGTATTTT
CASSGISVGASTDTQYF
>many|TRBV11-1|TRBD2|TRBJ2-1
TGTGCCAGCAGCCCGTCGACTAGCGAATACAATGAGCAGTTCTTC
CASSPSTSEYNEQFF
>many|TRBV7-2|-|TRBJ2-7
TGTGCCAGCAGCTTAAAGGGGACGGGTTACGAGCAGTACTTC
CASSLKGTGYEQYF
>few|TRBV5-6|TRBD2|TRBJ2-7
TGTGCCAGCAGCTTCGGACTAGCGGCCCCCTACGAGCAGTACTTC
CASSFGLAAPYEQYF
>few|TRBV4-2|TRBD1|TRBJ2-3
TGTGCCAGCAGCGCCCAGGGGGCGTATACAGATACGCAGTATTTT
CASSAQGAYTDTQYF
>-|TRBV14|-|TRBJ1-1
TGTGCCAGCAGTCTGAGGGGGACCACTGAAGCTTTCTTT
CASSLRGTTEAFF
>many|TRBV18|TRBD1|TRBJ1-1
TGTGCCAGCTCCCTAGGACAGGATTTGAACACTGAAGCTTTCTTT
CASSLGQDLNTEAFF
>-|TRBV7-9|TRBD1|TRBJ2-3
TGTGCCAGCAGCCTACAGGGGGACTTGGGCACAGATACGCAGTATTTT
CASSLQGDLGTDTQYF
>-|TRBV11-3|-|TRBJ1-1
TGTGCCAGCAGAGGACCGTCGCACACTGAAGCTTTCTTT
CASRGPSHTEAFF
>-|TRBV12-3/TRBV12-4|TRBD2|TRBJ2-3
TGTGCCAGCAGTTTAGGCGGGGGAGGTGCTACGCAGTATTTT
CASSLGGGGATQYF
>few|TRBV7-7|TRBD2|TRBJ2-3
TGTGCTAGCAGCTTAGGACTAGCGGGTTCAGATACGCAGTATTTT
CASSLGLAGSDTQYF
>many|TRBV28|TRBD2|TRBJ2-7
TGTGCCAGCAGTTTACTAGCGGGAGGGCCGAGTGAGCAGTACTTC
CASSLLAGGPSEQYF